This TCR beta chain was recovered during a study of OX40 agonist ivuxolimab in advanced cancers. Looked up from germline, CDR1 is SEHNR and CDR2 is FQNEAQ (reference sequence). V shed 2 bases, J shed 1 base, and the junction held 8 bases outside the gene matches. This CDR3 region has 17 residues. TCRdb's table, derived via immunoSEQ multiplex PCR, lists solely in-frame clones and lacks some. The sample lists tens of thousands of clones, 85% to 95% seen once, with about 5.5% in the top ten. Regarding the study as a whole: On average, a greater number of expanded clones characterised CD8+ T cells relative to CD4+.

Comments on this clone: Antigen specificity is unknown.

Blood sampling took place at baseline, cycle 4 day 1, and cycle 7 day 1. The V gene is TRBV7-9, the J gene TRBJ1-2, with 9 bases matching TRBD1. This material consisted of CD4+ or CD8+ T cells sorted from blood, taken in a trial of the OX40 agonist ivuxolimab. This receptor was obtained from an adult with an advanced solid tumor such as melanoma, head and neck, liver or kidney cancer. The CDR3 region has the DNA TGTGCCAGCAGCTTAAGGGAAACAGGGGGCGTTAACTATGGCTACACCTTC. Its protein is CASSLRETGGVNYGYTF.